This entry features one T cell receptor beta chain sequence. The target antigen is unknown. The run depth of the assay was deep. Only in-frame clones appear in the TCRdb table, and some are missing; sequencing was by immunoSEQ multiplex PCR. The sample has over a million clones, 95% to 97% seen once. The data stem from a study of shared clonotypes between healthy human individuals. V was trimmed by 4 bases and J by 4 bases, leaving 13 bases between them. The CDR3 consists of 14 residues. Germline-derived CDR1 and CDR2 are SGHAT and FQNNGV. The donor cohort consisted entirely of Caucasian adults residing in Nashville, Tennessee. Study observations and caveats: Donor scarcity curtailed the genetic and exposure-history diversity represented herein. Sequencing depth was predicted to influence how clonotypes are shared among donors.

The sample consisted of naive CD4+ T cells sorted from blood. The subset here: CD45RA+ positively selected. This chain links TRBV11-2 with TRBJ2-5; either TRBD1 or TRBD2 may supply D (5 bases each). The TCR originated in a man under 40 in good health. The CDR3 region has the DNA TGTGCCAGCAGCTCCTCGGGGACGTTAGAGACCCAGTACTTC. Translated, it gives CASSSSGTLETQYF.